The present T cell receptor (beta chain) was sequenced within a study of identical twins. This CDR3 has 14 amino acids. Study-level points and caveats: Carriage of fewer insertions was seen in abundant cord blood beta clonotypes, whereas memory repertoires showed none.

A universal primer site was added by template switching, and unique molecular identifiers were carried by the cDNA. TCRdb redid the calling of the 5' RACE reads with MiXCR, one entry per CDR3 protein. Of approximately 1.8 million distinct CDR3 sequences detected, 25% to 35% appear once; the ten largest clones hold about 0.27%. About this clonotype itself: Its antigen is undetermined.

Only healthy Caucasians were enrolled as donors. The chain uses TRBV12-3 or TRBV12-4 and TRBJ2-5; D not resolved. The assigned J gene may be wrong: the sequence end matches TRBJ2-7 better. Sequencing used cord blood. The TCR originated in a newborn girl in good health. CDR3 loop: CASSFDRSFYEQYF. The CDR3 DNA reads TGTGCCAGCAGTTTCGACCGGTCCTTCTACGAGCAGTACTTC.